This T cell receptor beta chain was obtained from a study of chemoradiotherapy in HPV16-positive cancers. Turning to the study itself: Candidate HPV-specific clones and shared TCR motifs came from a couple of HPV16-positive patients. Study-level findings and limits: The functional HPV-specific definition rests on just a couple of HPV16-positive patients.

A remark on this clone: Its antigen remains unidentified.

Over chemoradiotherapy, repertoires were sampled more than once. TCRdb's copy holds only in-frame clones and misses some; the assay was immunoSEQ multiplex PCR. The top ten hold approximately 18% of the sample, which has about 5,000 clones, approximately 81% seen once. The specimen was collected from a patient who underwent chemoradiotherapy. The clonotype was recovered from a human donor with HPV-associated anogenital cancer.

The DNA for the CDR3 is TGTGCCAGCAGCGAGTCCGGGGAGCTGTTTTTT. Its protein is CASSESGELFF. The gene calls are TRBV9 and TRBJ2-2; D ambiguous. Trimming stripped 3 bases from V and 6 bases from J, with 3 bases between. This CDR3 spans 11 amino acids. Germline V gene lookup returns CDR1 SGDLS and CDR2 YYNGEE. Drawing the rest from reference TRBV9 and TRBJ2-2, the complete variable domain is DSGVTQTPKHLITATGQRVTLRCSPRSGDLSVYWYQQSLDQGLQFLIQYYNGEERAKGNILERFSAQQFPDLHSELNLSSLELGDSALYFCASSESGELFFGEGSRLTVL.